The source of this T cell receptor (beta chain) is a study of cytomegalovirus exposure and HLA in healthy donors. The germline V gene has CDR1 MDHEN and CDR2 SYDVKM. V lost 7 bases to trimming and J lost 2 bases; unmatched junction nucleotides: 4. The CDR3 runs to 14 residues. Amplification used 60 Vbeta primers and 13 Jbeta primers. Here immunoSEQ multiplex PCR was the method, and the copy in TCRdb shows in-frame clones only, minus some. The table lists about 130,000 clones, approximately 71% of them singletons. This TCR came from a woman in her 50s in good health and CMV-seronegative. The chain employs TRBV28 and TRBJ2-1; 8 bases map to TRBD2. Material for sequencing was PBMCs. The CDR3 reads CASNKRGTYNEQFF. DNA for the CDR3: TGTGCCAGCAACAAGCGGGGGACCTACAATGAGCAGTTCTTC.